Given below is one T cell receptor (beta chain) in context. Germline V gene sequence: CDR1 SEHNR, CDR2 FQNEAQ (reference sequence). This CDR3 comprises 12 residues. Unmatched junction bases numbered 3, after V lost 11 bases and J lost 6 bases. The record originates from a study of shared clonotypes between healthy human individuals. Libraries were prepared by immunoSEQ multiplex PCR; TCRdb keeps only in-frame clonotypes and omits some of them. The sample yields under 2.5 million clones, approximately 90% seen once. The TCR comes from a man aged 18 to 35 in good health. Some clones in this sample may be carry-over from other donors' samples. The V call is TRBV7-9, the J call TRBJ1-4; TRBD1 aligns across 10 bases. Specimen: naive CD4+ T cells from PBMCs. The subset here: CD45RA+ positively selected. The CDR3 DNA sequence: TGTGCCTCCGGGACAGGGGATGAAAAACTGTTTTTT. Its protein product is CASGTGDEKLFF.